One sample yielded the 19 T cell receptor beta chains listed below, sequenced in a study of vaccination effects on CD4 cells after COVID-19. Antigen-specific CD4+ T cells were first expanded with viral peptide pools by the ViraFEST assay and only then sequenced. When around 9 days of culture had elapsed, CD4+ T cells were isolated. Recipients of the vaccine had no prior SARS-CoV-2 infection and negative nucleocapsid antibodies. No cognate antigen is known for these TCRs. Clones were read by immunoSEQ multiplex PCR, and TCRdb kept only the in-frame ones, dropping some. The sample has roughly 41,000 clones, around 67% seen once. The sequencing used CD4+ T cells from PBMCs cultured with HCoV-OC43 spike peptides, collected before COVID-19 vaccination. Specified subset: HCoV-OC43 spike overlapping peptide pool stimulation. The receptors were gathered from a human donor who received a COVID-19 vaccine.

V usage is TRBV25-1 and J usage is TRBJ1-2, with unresolved D. The CDR3 has 13 residues. Germline CDR1 reads MGHDK; CDR2 reads SYGVNS. The ends were cut back, 5 bases at V and 2 bases at J, with 9 bases in the middle. CDR3 nucleotides: TGTGCCAGCAGTATATTGGAAAACTATGGCTACACCTTC. Protein product: CASSILENYGYTF.

This clone has a handful of counts. The gene calls are TRBV11-3 and TRBJ1-1; no firm D call. V was trimmed by 5 bases and J by 1 base, leaving 8 bases between them. Germline CDR1 reads SGHNT; CDR2 reads YENEEA. The CDR3 runs to 13 residues. The CDR3 coding sequence is TGTGCCAGCAGCGTCGACCCGAACACTGAAGCTTTCTTT. This sequence encodes CASSVDPNTEAFF.

The chain has TRBV18 and TRBJ1-1; perhaps TRBD1 as D (6 bases). CDR3 length: 13 amino acids. V lost 6 bases, J lost 2 bases, and 10 bases lay in between. Germline CDR1 reads KGHSH; CDR2 reads LQKENI. In nucleotides, the CDR3 is TGTGCCAGCTCTGGGGGCGGTAACACTGAAGCTTTCTTT. Amino acids: CASSGGGNTEAFF. Full variable domain (outside the CDR3, taken from reference TRBV18 and TRBJ1-1): NAGVMQNPRHLVRRRGQEARLRCSPMKGHSHVYWYRQLPEEGLKFMVYLQKENIIDESGMPKERFSAEFPKEGPSILRIQQVVRGDSAAYFCASSGGGNTEAFFGQGTRLTVV.

This chain links TRBV21-1 with TRBJ1-1; TRBD1, as called in the table, went unchecked against the DNA. TRBV21-1 is tagged as a pseudogene. CDR3 length equals 15 residues. This CDR3 is CASSKALGTFTEAFF. CDR3 coding DNA: TGTGCCAGCAGCAAAGCGCTCGGGACATTTACTGAAGCTTTCTTT.

The chain has TRBV9 and TRBJ2-7, with 9 bases lining up with TRBD1. This CDR3 region has 15 residues. Germline V gene data show CDR1 as SGDLS and CDR2 as YYNGEE. The ends lost 3 bases at V and 6 bases at J; junction bases unmatched: 10. The CDR3 DNA follows: TGTGCCAGCAGCGCAACCGGGACAGGGATGTCCGAGCAGTACTTC. It yields the protein CASSATGTGMSEQYF.

The V gene is TRBV7-9, the J gene TRBJ2-2; TRBD2 agrees at 10 bases. The V and J ends lost 3 bases and 7 bases, in that order; junction bases with no gene match: 8. The CDR3 sequence is 16 residues long. CDR1 SEHNR and CDR2 FQNEAQ come from the germline V gene (reference sequence). CDR3 in DNA: TGTGCCAGCAGCTTCAGCGGGGGGGCCTCGATCGGGGAGCTGTTTTTT. This encodes CASSFSGGASIGELFF. Full variable domain (rest looked up from reference TRBV7-9 and TRBJ2-2): DTGVSQNPRHKITKRGQNVTFRCDPISEHNRLYWYRQTLGQGPEFLTYFQNEAQLEKSRLLSDRFSAERPKGSFSTLEIQRTEQGDSAMYLCASSFSGGASIGELFFGEGSRLTVL.

This clone came up a few times. This chain joins TRBV18 and TRBJ1-2, with TRBD1 matching 8 bases. The CDR3 length is 14 residues. The V gene's germline CDR1 is KGHSH and CDR2 LQKENI. With V trimmed by 6 bases and J by 3 bases, 6 bases remained unmatched. As DNA, the CDR3 is TGTGCCAGCTCTCCAGGGGGCGACGACTATGGCTACACCTTC. Its protein product is CASSPGGDDYGYTF.

This clone was seen repeatedly, ten times or more. The CDR3 reads CASRQQGTSSGTFF. The CDR3 coding sequence is TGCGCCAGCAGACAACAGGGGACCTCGTCGGGGACTTTCTTT. This chain joins TRBV4-3 and TRBJ1-1, with 7 bases that match TRBD1. V dropped 6 bases and J dropped 12; count of bases not matched to a gene: 16. The CDR3 extends over 14 amino acids. Germline CDR1 reads LGHNA; CDR2 reads YSLEER.

Many counts were recorded for this clone. This chain uses TRBV12-3 or TRBV12-4 with TRBJ1-1; D ambiguous. CDR3 length: 12 amino acids. V was pared by 3 bases and J by 5 bases, with 7 bases between. This chain's CDR3 is CASSFRRTEAFF. The CDR3 DNA reads TGTGCCAGCAGTTTTAGGCGAACTGAAGCTTTCTTT.

The genes are TRBV28 and TRBJ1-5; D unclear. This CDR3 has 13 residues. Germline V gives CDR1 MDHEN, CDR2 SYDVKM. V was pared by 2 bases and J by 4 bases, with 6 bases between. This chain's CDR3 is CASSLRPNQPQHF. CDR3 sequence (DNA): TGTGCCAGCAGTTTAAGACCGAATCAGCCCCAGCATTTT.

This chain connects TRBV27 to TRBJ2-5, with D maybe TRBD2 (6 bases). The CDR3 extends over 14 amino acids. V was trimmed by 5 bases and J by 7 bases, leaving 17 bases between them. The germline CDR1 and CDR2 sequences are MNHEY and SMNVEV (reference sequence). The CDR3 here is CASSPGLASGTQYF. Here the CDR3 DNA reads TGTGCCAGCAGTCCGGGACTGGCTTCGGGGACCCAGTACTTC.

The V call is TRBV6-5, the J call TRBJ2-1, with 13 bases that match TRBD2. The CDR3 contains 14 residues. The germline V gene encodes CDR1 MNHEY and CDR2 SVGAGI. V was clipped by 6 bases and J by 8 bases; unmatched bases: 4. DNA for the CDR3: TGTGCCAGCAGAGGACTAGCGGGGGTGGATGAGCAGTTCTTC. This encodes CASRGLAGVDEQFF.

Only a few counts were recorded for this clone. The chain joins TRBV5-4 to TRBJ1-1; 9 bases match TRBD1. CDR1 and CDR2 (germline): SGHNT, YYREEE (reference sequence). V shed 1 base, J shed 0 bases, and the junction held 1 base outside the gene matches. CDR3 length: 15 residues. CDR3 in DNA: TGTGCCAGCAGCTTGACAGGGGGCATGAACACTGAAGCTTTCTTT. Protein product: CASSLTGGMNTEAFF.

V usage is TRBV7-9 and J usage is TRBJ2-4, with 8 bases that match TRBD1. The CDR3 length is 16 residues. V dropped 2 bases and J dropped 3; count of bases not matched to a gene: 6. Germline loops: CDR1 SEHNR, CDR2 FQNEAQ (reference sequence). This chain's CDR3 is CASSLLVTGDKNIQYF. The CDR3 DNA reads as TGTGCCAGCAGCTTATTGGTGACAGGGGACAAAAACATTCAGTACTTC.

The sample holds a few counts of this clone. The genes are TRBV5-3 and TRBJ1-5; no reliable D call. TRBV5-3 is recorded as an ORF, its role being uncertain. V was trimmed by 0 bases and J by 0 bases, leaving 10 bases between them. CDR3 length equals 16 residues. The chain's CDR3 is CARSLARGYSNQPQHF. The CDR3 coding sequence is TGTGCCAGAAGCTTGGCCCGAGGTTATAGCAATCAGCCCCAGCATTTT.

The CDR3 reads CASSRPTNEKLFF. The CDR3 nucleotides are TGTGCCAGCAGCCGGCCGACTAATGAAAAACTGTTTTTT. This chain joins TRBV11-2 and TRBJ1-4; no definite D call. Germline CDR1 reads SGHAT; CDR2 reads FQNNGV. V gave up 5 bases and J gave up 2 bases, with 6 bases separating them. The CDR3 extends over 13 amino acids.

This rearrangement joins TRBV18 to TRBJ1-1; D not resolved. CDR3 length: 13 residues. CDR1 is KGHSH and CDR2 is LQKENI in the germline V gene. The V gene lost 1 base and the J gene lost 2 bases, with 5 bases spanning the gap. The CDR3 loop is CASSPQGNTEAFF. CDR3 DNA: TGTGCCAGCTCACCACAGGGAAACACTGAAGCTTTCTTT.

V is TRBV19 and J is TRBJ2-7; D remains unclear. Germline loops: CDR1 LNHDA, CDR2 SQIVND (reference sequence). There are 15 residues in the CDR3. Trimming pared 1 base from V and 4 bases from J, leaving 14 bases between. CDR3 DNA sequence: TGTGCCAGTAGTATAGTAAGTGGGAAGGGTTACGAGCAGTACTTC. Its protein product is CASSIVSGKGYEQYF.

This sequence joins TRBV11-2 and TRBJ1-4, with D uncertain. This CDR3 comprises 12 residues. Looked up from germline, CDR1 is SGHAT and CDR2 is FQNNGV. V lost 5 bases to trimming and J lost 7 bases, with 8 bases between them. The CDR3 protein is CASSPQSEKLFF. For the CDR3, the DNA is TGTGCCAGCAGCCCCCAGTCTGAAAAACTGTTTTTT.